This TCR beta chain was recovered during a study of T cells in localized non-small cell lung cancer. The protocol was immunoSEQ multiplex PCR, while the TCRdb copy is restricted to in-frame clones and leaves out a portion. This table has roughly 20,000 clones, about four fifths appearing once. Whole-study results and caveats: Uninvolved adjacent lung showed the highest T cell clonality, exceeding tumor. It remains possible that heterogeneity exists, since only one tumor region was sequenced.

The CDR3 loop spans 12 amino acids. Trimming took off 3 bases at V and 9 bases at J, with 11 bases between the two ends. The germline V gene has CDR1 ENHRY and CDR2 SYGVKD. Concerning this clone: Its antigen is currently unknown.

The rearrangement joins TRBV10-3 to TRBJ1-1, with D uncertain. The TCR was taken from a man aged 40-75 years with stage I lung adenocarcinoma. This material consisted of peripheral blood, taken before any cancer treatment. The DNA for the CDR3 is TGTGCCATCAGTGACGAATCTCACAAAGCTTTCTTT. This gives the protein CAISDESHKAFF.